This T cell receptor beta chain was sequenced for a study of blood T cell repertoires in COVID-19 (dated by TCRdb to the early 2020s). About the investigation overall: Collaborator samples came from the United States, Italy and Spain and covered acute and convalescent phases of COVID-19. Subjects who had been exposed to COVID-19, were actively infected with it, or had recovered from it provided the deeply sampled blood TCRbeta repertoires that made up the dataset. Samples came from the ongoing ImmuneRACE study (first 160 participants) plus 1,254 subjects from 6 global collaborators. The repertoires were released in a freely available public database meant as a resource for research on the immune response to SARS-CoV-2. Sample metadata almost always included a de-identified subject ID, COVID-19 status, age in years and sex. The material from the prospective study consisted of cDNA or gDNA derived from T cells, B-cell-depleted T cells, or PBMCs. Where available, HLA class I and class II types were obtained from metadata supplied by the sample provider rather than from assay-based typing. The research as a whole found: Clinical and demographic metadata were provided uncurated, with the amount varying by source and participant.

In Seattle, one collaborating source enrolled patients while the infection was active and tracked those patients longitudinally over the course of disease. Each collaborating institution followed its own protocols to collect whole blood in K2EDTA tubes. For TCRbeta analysis, collaborator samples were shipped as frozen whole blood, as isolated PBMCs, or as DNA extracted from either sample type. CDR1 is given as MNHNS and CDR2 as SASEGT, both from the germline V gene. Measured from the cysteine to the phenylalanine, the CDR3 is 16 residues long. The read is trimmed to its CDR3 DNA, 48 bases read in frame from base 1. V is reduced by 0 bases and J by 4 bases, leaving a spacing of 13 bases between them. TCRbeta CDR3 regions were amplified from genomic DNA by means of the immunoSEQ Assay, a bias-controlled multiplex PCR. Per the authors' processing: Nucleated cell counts per sample were estimated from amplification of reference gene primers within the assay. To quantify the absolute abundance of each unique TCRbeta CDR3 rearrangement, sequence reads were collapsed and filtered. For each sample, productive Simpson clonality was calculated as the square root of Simpson's diversity index across productive rearrangements. Held by TCRdb, this immuneACCESS table contains in-frame sequences only and omits some clones. Under half of the omission traces to an unresolved V gene where checked; the cause of the rest is unknown. D and trimming come from the DNA, and the V and J calls and clone size come from that table. In this sample the table shows about 24,000 clones, roughly 74% of which occur a single time. The top ten clones comprise just over 6.5% of the sample.

Notes on this clone: Which antigen it targets is not known. No much larger clone is present one base from it, and per-base qualities are unavailable.

Recombination joined TRBV6-1 with TRBJ1-3; 6 matching bases give a weak D call of TRBD1. The clonotype was recovered from a man aged 45-65 years with COVID-19, enrolled during active disease. Sequenced input: peripheral blood. The CDR3 reads CASSEALRGAGNTIYF. The nucleotide sequence reads TGTGCCAGCAGTGAAGCGCTTCGGGGGGCAGGAAACACCATATATTTT.